This T cell receptor (beta chain) originates from a study of brain T cells in children with intractable seizures. Regarding time point: blood from clinic visit 5 months post-surgery; TSC patient then seizure free. Patients received at least one anti-epileptic drug before surgery. The table came from immunoSEQ multiplex PCR; TCRdb's copy has only in-frame clones and leaves some out. Of hundreds of thousands of clones in the sample, about 94% were seen once. The CDR3 has 14 residues. The germline V gene encodes CDR1 MNHEY and CDR2 SMNVEV (reference sequence). The trim removed 5 bases at V and 6 bases at J, leaving 6 bases unmatched.

This TCR was recovered from a boy in the first two years of life with tuberous sclerosis and intractable seizures. The chain combines TRBV27 with TRBJ1-1; 10 bases fit TRBD1. Sequencing used peripheral blood, obtained approximately 5 months after surgery. Here the CDR3 DNA reads TGTGCCAGCAGTGCGGGGACAGGGGAGCCTGAAGCTTTCTTT. Translating it yields CASSAGTGEPEAFF.